Shown below are 29 T cell receptor beta chains from a single sample sequenced in a study of T cell changes during pregnancy in multiple sclerosis. Assay: immunoSEQ multiplex PCR; the TCRdb copy retains only in-frame clones and omits some. The table lists some 90,000 clones, about 92% of them singletons. The sequences come from peripheral blood, collected in the first trimester of pregnancy. These TCRs come from a female donor with multiple sclerosis, enrolled in a pregnancy study.

The V call is TRBV2, the J call TRBJ1-2; D not resolved. The CDR3 totals 15 residues. Germline values: CDR1 SNHLY, CDR2 FYNNEI. V dropped 0 bases and J dropped 4 bases, with 12 bases sitting between them. DNA for the CDR3: TGTGCCAGCAGTGAAGCGTGGGCTGGGAGCTATGGCTACACCTTC. It codes for CASSEAWAGSYGYTF.

This clone was recorded only once. The J gene is TRBJ2-7, the V gene TRBV5-1, with D tentatively TRBD2 (6 bases). Looked up from germline, CDR1 is SGHRS and CDR2 is YFSETQ. Trimming stripped 4 bases from V and 4 bases from J, with 15 bases between. The CDR3 length is 14 residues. CDR3: CASSRLGSVYEQYF. CDR3 DNA sequence: TGCGCCAGCAGCAGACTAGGATCGGTTTACGAGCAGTACTTC.

The chain uses TRBV29-1 and TRBJ2-5; 8 nucleotides align to TRBD1. Germline assignment: CDR1 SQVTM and CDR2 ANQGSEA. This CDR3 region has 13 residues. Trimming cost V 6 bases and J 2 bases; bases outside gene matches: 5. The CDR3 here is CSVRTGRQETQYF. CDR3 sequence (DNA): TGCAGCGTCCGGACAGGGCGACAAGAGACCCAGTACTTC.

The chain employs TRBV5-8 and TRBJ1-1; perhaps TRBD1 as D (5 bases). The CDR3 contains 15 residues. V gave up 6 bases and J gave up 2 bases, with 17 bases separating them. Germline assignment: CDR1 SGHTS and CDR2 YDEGEE. The CDR3 region is CASILGGGKNTEAFF. In DNA form, the CDR3 reads TGTGCCAGCATCCTTGGGGGAGGGAAAAACACTGAAGCTTTCTTT.

About this clone itself: In the same sample, other DNA sequences code for this CDR3. The J gene is TRBJ2-7, the V gene TRBV27; the D gene is possibly TRBD1 (6 bases). The germline V gene encodes CDR1 MNHEY and CDR2 SMNVEV (reference sequence). V was clipped by 1 base and J by 7 bases, with 8 bases between them. CDR3 length: 12 amino acids. The CDR3 sequence is CASSLWGREQYF. CDR3 bases: TGTGCCAGCAGTTTATGGGGGCGGGAGCAGTACTTC.

The genes are TRBV2 and TRBJ2-7, with 7 bases identical to TRBD1. This CDR3 is built from 14 residues. Germline V gene sequence: CDR1 SNHLY, CDR2 FYNNEI. V trimming: 3 bases; J trimming: 3 bases; junction bases outside the gene matches: 5. The CDR3 here is CASSETGLLYEQYF. Here the CDR3 DNA reads TGTGCCAGCAGTGAGACAGGGCTACTCTACGAGCAGTACTTC.

The chain employs TRBV4-1 and TRBJ1-2; D not certain. The CDR3 length is 14 residues. Trimming removed 1 base from V and 1 base from J, with 7 bases in between. The germline V gene has CDR1 MGHRA and CDR2 YSYEKL. The CDR3, as DNA: TGCGCCAGCAGCCAAGCCCCCGGTAACTATGGCTACACCTTC. It yields the protein CASSQAPGNYGYTF.

This clone was found once. This rearrangement joins TRBV12-2 to TRBJ1-5; the D call in the table, TRBD1, was not verified against the DNA. TRBV12-2 is designated a pseudogene. CDR3 length equals 16 residues. The CDR3: CASRLARQGNNQPQHF. The CDR3 DNA is TGTGCAAGTCGCTTAGCCAGACAGGGTAACAATCAGCCCCAGCATTTT.

This chain uses TRBV5-1 with TRBJ2-1, with 8 bases aligning to TRBD2. This CDR3 spans 18 amino acids. In germline, CDR1 is SGHRS, CDR2 YFSETQ. V lost 0 bases to trimming and J lost 6 bases; unmatched junction nucleotides: 14. The CDR3 coding sequence is TGCGCCAGCAGCTTGGTGGCTAGCGGGCGTTTTGTGTCCAATGAGCAGTTCTTC. It codes for CASSLVASGRFVSNEQFF.

This chain links TRBV7-9 with TRBJ2-5; 8 nucleotides agree with TRBD2. The trim removed 3 bases at V and 3 bases at J, leaving 0 bases unmatched. The CDR3 is 13 residues long. The germline V gene encodes CDR1 SEHNR and CDR2 FQNEAQ (reference sequence). The CDR3 DNA follows: TGTGCCAGCAGCTTTAGCGGGGAAGAGACCCAGTACTTC. Translation gives CASSFSGEETQYF.

This rearrangement joins TRBV6-1 to TRBJ2-5; the D gene is possibly TRBD2 (6 bases). Germline V CDR1 and CDR2: MNHNS, SASEGT. V gave up 2 bases and J gave up 3 bases, with 13 bases separating them. This CDR3 has 15 amino acids. CDR3 residues: CASSERGGSKETQYF. The CDR3 nucleotides are TGTGCCAGCAGTGAAAGGGGAGGTAGCAAAGAGACCCAGTACTTC.

The CDR3 sequence: CASSQTMDTQYF. CDR3 sequence (DNA): TGTGCCAGCTCACAAACGATGGATACGCAGTATTTT. The V call is TRBV5-6, the J call TRBJ2-3; D unclear. The CDR3 has 12 residues. CDR1 SGHDT and CDR2 YYEEEE come from the germline V gene. The germline V and J ends were trimmed by 7 bases and 6 bases, with 12 bases remaining between them.

V usage is TRBV4-2 and J usage is TRBJ1-2, with unresolved D. In germline, CDR1 is LGHNA, CDR2 YNFKEQ. The CDR3 spans 15 residues. V gave up 3 bases and J gave up 4 bases, with 15 bases separating them. DNA for the CDR3: TGTGCCAGCAGCCAGACCCTACAGACTAGCTATGGCTACACCTTC. Protein sequence: CASSQTLQTSYGYTF.

This rearrangement joins TRBV6-6 to TRBJ2-1, with D maybe TRBD2 (8 bases). Germline loops: CDR1 MNHNY, CDR2 SVGAGI (reference sequence). The V gene lost 6 bases and the J gene lost 7 bases, with 13 bases spanning the gap. The CDR3 is made up of 13 amino acids. The CDR3 DNA sequence: TGTGCCAGCAGATTAGCGGGACAGAATGAGCAGTTCTTC. It encodes CASRLAGQNEQFF.

The chain employs TRBV7-8 and TRBJ2-7; 8 nucleotides line up with TRBD2. The CDR3 runs to 16 residues. Trimming at V came to 0 bases and at J to 2 bases, leaving 6 bases not matched to a gene. Per the germline V gene, CDR1 is SGHVS and CDR2 is FQNEAQ. The CDR3 DNA sequence: TGTGCCAGCAGCTTAGCGGGACTAGAACCCGCCTACGAGCAGTACTTC. Amino acids: CASSLAGLEPAYEQYF.

The rearrangement links TRBV4-1 to TRBJ1-1; D gene uncertain. The CDR3 spans 13 residues. V dropped 0 bases and J dropped 5 bases, with 7 bases sitting between them. Looked up from germline, CDR1 is MGHRA and CDR2 is YSYEKL. The CDR3 DNA reads TGCGCCAGCAGCCAAGAGAGGGAGACTGAAGCTTTCTTT. Translation: CASSQERETEAFF.

V gene TRBV28 combines with J gene TRBJ1-2, with 7 bases lining up with TRBD1. J was trimmed by 8 bases and V by 3 bases; bases with no gene match: 3. The CDR3 sequence is 12 residues long. Germline V gene lookup returns CDR1 MDHEN and CDR2 SYDVKM. Here the CDR3 reads CASSLTGSGYTF. CDR3 sequence (DNA): TGTGCCAGCAGTTTGACAGGGTCCGGCTACACCTTC.

Here the CDR3 DNA reads TGTGCCAGTAGCCCAAGGGGGCTAGCGGGAGGCCCCGGGGAGCTGTTTTTT. Translating gives CASSPRGLAGGPGELFF. The rearrangement links TRBV19 to TRBJ2-2; 11 bases agree with TRBD2. V lost 6 bases and J lost 6; bases outside the gene matches: 12. CDR1 and CDR2 (germline): LNHDA, SQIVND (reference sequence). There are 17 residues in the CDR3.

The gene calls are TRBV11-3 and TRBJ1-1, with a possible D match to TRBD1 (6 bases). The CDR3 contains 15 residues. V dropped 1 base and J dropped 1 base, with 10 bases sitting between them. Germline V gives CDR1 SGHNT, CDR2 YENEEA. The CDR3 DNA reads as TGTGCCAGCAGCTTAGGTGGGGGCGCGAACACTGAAGCTTTCTTT. Amino acid sequence: CASSLGGGANTEAFF.

J is TRBJ2-1 and V is TRBV7-2, with D uncertain. The CDR3 contains 15 residues. The V gene lost 3 bases and the J gene lost 0 bases, with 9 bases spanning the gap. Germline V gene lookup returns CDR1 SGHTA and CDR2 FQGNSA. The CDR3 DNA sequence: TGTGCCAGCAGCTTTACTTCGGGCTCCTACAATGAGCAGTTCTTC. Translation: CASSFTSGSYNEQFF.

The rearrangement joins TRBV11-2 to TRBJ1-1; 8 nucleotides agree with TRBD1. Germline-derived CDR1 and CDR2 are SGHAT and FQNNGV. V shed 5 bases, J shed 6 bases, and the junction held 8 bases outside the gene matches. CDR3 length: 14 amino acids. The CDR3 here is CASSAKLQGAEAFF. CDR3 DNA: TGTGCCAGCAGCGCTAAATTACAGGGGGCTGAAGCTTTCTTT. Drawing the rest from reference TRBV11-2 and TRBJ1-1, the complete variable domain is EAGVAQSPRYKIIEKRQSVAFWCNPISGHATLYWYQQILGQGPKLLIQFQNNGVVDDSQLPKDRFSAERLKGVDSTLKIQPAKLEDSAVYLCASSAKLQGAEAFFGQGTRLTVV.

V gene TRBV27 combines with J gene TRBJ2-3, with 8 bases aligning to TRBD1. Germline loops: CDR1 MNHEY, CDR2 SMNVEV (reference sequence). The J segment lost 6 bases and the V segment lost 11 bases, leaving 13 bases of the junction unmatched. The CDR3 runs to 14 residues. The DNA of the CDR3 is TGTGCCTCGGGGGACAGGCGGTCTAGCGATACGCAGTATTTT. This codes for CASGDRRSSDTQYF.

This clone occurred once. The V gene is TRBV6-4, the J gene TRBJ2-7, with 9 nucleotides matching TRBD2. Trimming removed 6 bases from V and 1 base from J; junction bases left unmatched: 10. This CDR3 has 16 amino acids. Germline V gives CDR1 MRHNA, CDR2 SNTAGT. In DNA form, the CDR3 reads TGTGCCAGCAGCCCCGACGGGCTAGCGGGGTCCTACGAGCAGTACTTC. Residues: CASSPDGLAGSYEQYF.

V usage is TRBV2 and J usage is TRBJ2-1, with D perhaps matching TRBD2 (6 bases). The CDR3 runs to 13 residues. Germline V gives CDR1 SNHLY, CDR2 FYNNEI. Trimming took 9 bases from V and 9 from J, leaving 18 bases between them. CDR3 protein: CASDLFGTGEQFF. The CDR3 DNA follows: TGTGCCAGTGACCTTTTTGGGACTGGTGAGCAGTTCTTC.

The chain combines TRBV6-6 with TRBJ1-1; the D is unclear. Per the germline V gene, CDR1 is MNHNY and CDR2 is SVGAGI (reference sequence). CDR3 length: 12 residues. The germline V and J ends were trimmed by 2 bases and 7 bases, with 8 bases remaining between them. CDR3 in amino acids: CASSYVPFEAFF. The CDR3 region has the DNA TGTGCCAGCAGTTACGTTCCGTTTGAAGCTTTCTTT.

The V and J genes are TRBV12-5 and TRBJ2-1, with 12 bases fitting TRBD2. This CDR3 region has 17 residues. With V trimmed by 6 bases and J by 4 bases, 10 bases remained unmatched. Germline values: CDR1 LGHNT, CDR2 FRNRAP. The CDR3 DNA reads TGTGCTAGTGGCCTCAGACTAGCGGGAGCCACTTACAATGAGCAGTTCTTC. Encoded protein: CASGLRLAGATYNEQFF.

This clone was observed a few times. This chain uses TRBV29-1 with TRBJ2-3, with 13 positions matching TRBD2. Germline V gene data show CDR1 as SQVTM and CDR2 as ANQGSEA. After removal of 4 bases from V and 6 bases from J, the junction contained 4 bases not matched to a gene. The CDR3 has 14 residues. CDR3 bases: TGCAGCGTTGTAGGACTAGCGGGAGTTGATACGCAGTATTTT. Its translation is CSVVGLAGVDTQYF.

The chain has TRBV6-1 and TRBJ2-7; 9 bases fit TRBD1. This CDR3 has 14 residues. The J segment lost 2 bases and the V segment lost 5 bases, leaving 4 bases of the junction unmatched. Germline loops: CDR1 MNHNS, CDR2 SASEGT. Written as DNA, the CDR3 is TGTGCCAGCAGTATCCGGGACAGGGCCTACGAGCAGTACTTC. The encoded protein is CASSIRDRAYEQYF.

The CDR3 sequence is CASRATTSGRGDTQYF. The CDR3 DNA follows: TGTGCCAGCAGGGCGACGACTAGCGGGAGGGGGGATACGCAGTATTTT. This chain links TRBV2 with TRBJ2-3, with TRBD2 identical over 14 bases. Germline loops: CDR1 SNHLY, CDR2 FYNNEI. The J segment lost 6 bases and the V segment lost 6 bases, leaving 8 bases of the junction unmatched. The CDR3 length is 16 residues.